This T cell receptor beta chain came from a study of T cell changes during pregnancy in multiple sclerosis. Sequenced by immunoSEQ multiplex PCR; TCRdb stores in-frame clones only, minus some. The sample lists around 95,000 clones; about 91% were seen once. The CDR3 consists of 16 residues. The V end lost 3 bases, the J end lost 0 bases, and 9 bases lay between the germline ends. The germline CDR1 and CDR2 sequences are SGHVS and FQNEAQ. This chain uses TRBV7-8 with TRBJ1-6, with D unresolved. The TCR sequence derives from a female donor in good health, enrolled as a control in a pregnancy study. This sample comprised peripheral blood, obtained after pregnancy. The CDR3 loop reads CASSLVRSSYNSPLHF. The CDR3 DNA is TGTGCCAGCAGCTTGGTGAGAAGCTCCTATAATTCACCCCTCCACTTT.